The rows below give T cell receptor beta chains drawn from one sample of a study of response to subunit inactivated influenza vaccine. TCRdb reprocessed the RT-PCR reads with MiXCR, giving one entry per CDR3 protein. Of about 700,000 distinct CDR3 sequences listed, around 13% are singletons. The source material was PBMCs from blood, sampled around 15 days before vaccination. Receptors originate from a man aged 45-60 years who received an inactivated influenza vaccine. The CDR3 runs from the conserved cysteine through the conserved F or W. The order of the fields is J gene, D gene, clone size, V gene, CDR3 length, CDR3 DNA, CDR3 protein. D genes are given only for firm matches. The size entry is marked missing in some rows and otherwise reads once, few, many or a size class.

j_gene: TRBJ2-7; d_gene: NA; abundance: few; v_gene: TRBV7-2; len: 18; CDR3nt: TGTGCCAGCAGCTTAGCGCTAGGTTCTACAGGCCATCCTTACGAGCAGTACTTC; CDR3aa: CASSLALGSTGHPYEQYF
j_gene: TRBJ1-4; d_gene: TRBD1; abundance: NA; v_gene: TRBV7-8; len: 15; CDR3nt: TGTGCCAGCAGCCCCCCAGGGGGTCGGGAGGAAAAACTGTTTTTT; CDR3aa: CASSPPGGREEKLFF
j_gene: TRBJ2-5; d_gene: NA; abundance: NA; v_gene: TRBV7-2; len: 15; CDR3nt: TGTGCCAGCAGCTTAGACCACAGGTTTGGAGAGACCCAGTACTTC; CDR3aa: CASSLDHRFGETQYF
j_gene: TRBJ2-3; d_gene: TRBD2; abundance: once; v_gene: TRBV20-1; len: 19; CDR3nt: TGCTGTGCTACCCGAAAAGGACGCGGGGGAGTAGGGGTCACAGATACGCAGTATTTT; CDR3aa: CCATRKGRGGVGVTDTQYF
j_gene: TRBJ2-5; d_gene: TRBD2; abundance: NA; v_gene: TRBV4-1; len: 22; CDR3nt: TGCGCCAGCAGCCAATATGCTATATCGGTCACTAGCGGGAGACGGGACCAAGAGACCCAGTACTTC; CDR3aa: CASSQYAISVTSGRRDQETQYF
j_gene: TRBJ1-3; d_gene: NA; abundance: few; v_gene: TRBV19; len: 15; CDR3nt: TGTGCCAGTAGTATTGACAGAGCCTCTGGAAACACCATATATTTT; CDR3aa: CASSIDRASGNTIYF
j_gene: TRBJ2-6; d_gene: NA; abundance: NA; v_gene: TRBV15; len: 17; CDR3nt: TGTGCCACCAGCAGAGTTGCACCCTCCTCTGGGGCCAACGTCCTGACTTTC; CDR3aa: CATSRVAPSSGANVLTF
j_gene: TRBJ2-4; d_gene: NA; abundance: many; v_gene: TRBV7-2; len: 14; CDR3nt: TGTGCCAGCAGCCGTCCGGAGGGCGGGAACATTCAGTACTTC; CDR3aa: CASSRPEGGNIQYF
j_gene: TRBJ2-6; d_gene: NA; abundance: many; v_gene: TRBV7-9; len: 17; CDR3nt: TGTGCCAGCAACATTAGGAACGGCTCGTGGGGGGCCAACGTCCTGACTTTC; CDR3aa: CASNIRNGSWGANVLTF
j_gene: TRBJ1-5; d_gene: NA; abundance: few; v_gene: TRBV6-2/TRBV6-3; len: 13; CDR3nt: TGTGCCAGCACCAGAGGGGGGGTTCAGCCCCAGCATTTT; CDR3aa: CASTRGGVQPQHF
j_gene: TRBJ1-1; d_gene: NA; abundance: few; v_gene: TRBV7-9; len: 13; CDR3nt: TGTGCCGGAACCGGACAGCTGAACACTGAAGCTTTCTTT; CDR3aa: CAGTGQLNTEAFF
j_gene: TRBJ2-7; d_gene: TRBD1; abundance: few; v_gene: TRBV11-2; len: 13; CDR3nt: TGTGCCAGCAGCTTAGAGCGGGACAGGGGTGAATACTTC; CDR3aa: CASSLERDRGEYF
j_gene: TRBJ1-4; d_gene: NA; abundance: many; v_gene: TRBV4-2; len: 12; CDR3nt: TGTGCCAGCAGCCAAGTAAATGAAAAACTGTTTTTT; CDR3aa: CASSQVNEKLFF
j_gene: TRBJ2-1; d_gene: NA; abundance: NA; v_gene: TRBV20-1; len: 14; CDR3nt: TGCAGTGCTAGTGGCTCTAGCTCCTACAATGAGCAGTTCTTC; CDR3aa: CSASGSSSYNEQFF
j_gene: TRBJ2-1; d_gene: TRBD1; abundance: NA; v_gene: TRBV24-1; len: 15; CDR3nt: TGTGCCACCAGTATGGTCAACAGGGGAAACAATGAGCAGTTCTTC; CDR3aa: CATSMVNRGNNEQFF
j_gene: TRBJ1-1; d_gene: NA; abundance: many; v_gene: TRBV14; len: 14; CDR3nt: TGTGCCAGCAGCCAGATGGGAGGGGGGACTGAAGCTTTCTTT; CDR3aa: CASSQMGGGTEAFF
j_gene: TRBJ1-6; d_gene: NA; abundance: many; v_gene: TRBV3-1; len: 13; CDR3nt: TGTGCCAGCAGTTCCTCGGGGAATTCACCCCTCCACTTT; CDR3aa: CASSSSGNSPLHF
j_gene: TRBJ2-6; d_gene: TRBD1; abundance: NA; v_gene: TRBV12-3/TRBV12-4; len: 20; CDR3nt: TGTGCCAGCATGACGCCTAGTAGGGACAGGGTGTGGTCTGGGGCCAACGTCCTGACTTTC; CDR3aa: CASMTPSRDRVWSGANVLTF
j_gene: TRBJ2-7; d_gene: NA; abundance: few; v_gene: TRBV6-1; len: 13; CDR3nt: TGTGCCAGCAGCCGCATAACTAGTTTCGAGCAGTACTTC; CDR3aa: CASSRITSFEQYF
j_gene: TRBJ2-3; d_gene: NA; abundance: NA; v_gene: TRBV7-8; len: 13; CDR3nt: TGTGCCAGCAGCTCCTGGGACGGAGATACGCAGTATTTT; CDR3aa: CASSSWDGDTQYF
j_gene: TRBJ2-7; d_gene: NA; abundance: NA; v_gene: TRBV6-2/TRBV6-3; len: 15; CDR3nt: TGTGCCAGCAGTACTGTTGGGGCGAGCTCCTACGAGCAGTACTTC; CDR3aa: CASSTVGASSYEQYF
j_gene: TRBJ1-6; d_gene: NA; abundance: NA; v_gene: TRBV10-3; len: 16; CDR3nt: TGTGCCATCAGTGAGTCGATGGGGGGCACGACTTCACCCCTCCACTTT; CDR3aa: CAISESMGGTTSPLHF
j_gene: TRBJ1-2; d_gene: NA; abundance: NA; v_gene: TRBV28; len: 18; CDR3nt: TGTGCCAGCAGCGTTACCTCAGTGGGTTCCAGCCGCTTCTATGGCTACACCTTC; CDR3aa: CASSVTSVGSSRFYGYTF